The clone carrying this T cell receptor beta chain was recorded once. This record belongs to a study of Graves' ophthalmopathy and Graves' hyperthyroidism. From germline, CDR1 is SGHNT and CDR2 YYREEE (reference sequence). The CDR3 runs to 15 residues. V dropped 5 bases and J dropped 3; count of bases not matched to a gene: 10. RNA transcripts were the source from which TCR beta CDR3 regions were amplified. Investigators did first-round RT-PCR with HTBI primers, then second-round multiplex PCR. TCRdb processed the multiplex PCR reads anew with MiXCR; each CDR3 protein has one entry. Of roughly 220,000 distinct CDR3 sequences listed, around 45% are singletons.

The source of this sequence is an adult man with Graves' ophthalmopathy. The chain combines TRBV5-4 with TRBJ2-7; 8 bases agree with TRBD1. The source material was peripheral blood. The CDR3 reads CASSEAGGFNYEQYF. The DNA for the CDR3 is TGTGCCAGCAGTGAGGCAGGGGGCTTTAACTACGAGCAGTACTTC.